This T cell receptor beta chain was retrieved from a study of blood T cell repertoires in COVID-19. Study information: Acute-phase and convalescent COVID-19 samples originated in the United States, Italy and Spain.

Produced via immunoSEQ multiplex PCR; TCRdb's table is partial and in-frame only. The sample records hundreds of thousands of clones, under 90% being singletons. Per the germline V gene, CDR1 is MGHDK and CDR2 is SYGVNS. The ends were cut back, 8 bases at V and 2 bases at J, with 10 bases in the middle. This CDR3 comprises 12 residues. This TCR was recovered from a man in his forties who had recovered from COVID-19. Sequencing was carried out using PBMCs or T cells enriched from blood (not recorded which). V is TRBV25-1 and J is TRBJ2-7; D remains ambiguous. CDR3 sequence: CASQTDTYEQYF. In nucleotides, the CDR3 is TGTGCCAGCCAAACAGACACCTACGAGCAGTACTTC.